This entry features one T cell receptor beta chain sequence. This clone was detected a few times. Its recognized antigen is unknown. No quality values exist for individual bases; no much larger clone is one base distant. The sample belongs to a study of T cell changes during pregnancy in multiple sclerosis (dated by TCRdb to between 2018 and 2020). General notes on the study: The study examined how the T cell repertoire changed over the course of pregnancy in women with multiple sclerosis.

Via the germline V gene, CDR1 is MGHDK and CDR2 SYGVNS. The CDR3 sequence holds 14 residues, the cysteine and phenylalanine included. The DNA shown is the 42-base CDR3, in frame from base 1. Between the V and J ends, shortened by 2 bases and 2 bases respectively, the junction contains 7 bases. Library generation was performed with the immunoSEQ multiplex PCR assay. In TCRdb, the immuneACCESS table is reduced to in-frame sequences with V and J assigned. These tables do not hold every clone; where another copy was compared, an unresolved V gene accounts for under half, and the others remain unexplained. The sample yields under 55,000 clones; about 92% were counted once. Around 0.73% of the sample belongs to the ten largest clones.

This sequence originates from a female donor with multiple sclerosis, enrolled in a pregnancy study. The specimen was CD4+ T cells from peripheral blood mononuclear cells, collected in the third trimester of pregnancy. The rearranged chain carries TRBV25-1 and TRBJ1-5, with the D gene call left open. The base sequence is TGTGCCAGCAGTGAAGCGGCACGCAATCAGCCCCAGCATTTT. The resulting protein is CASSEAARNQPQHF.